A selection of T cell receptor beta chains follows, all from one sample in a study of blood T cell repertoires in COVID-19. Assay used: immunoSEQ multiplex PCR; TCRdb lists only in-frame clones, some missing. The table lists some 190,000 clones, 80% to 90% of them singletons, with 11% in the top ten. The sequenced sample was peripheral blood. Receptor source: a human donor with active or convalescent COVID-19. The donor label of this sample is uncertain. The CDR3 runs from the conserved cysteine through the conserved F or W. The order of the fields is clone size, D gene, V gene, J gene, CDR3 DNA, CDR3 protein. The D gene is left open where the match is weak. Size is stated for part of the rows, as once, few or many counts, or as a class when the clone is expanded.

abundance: NA; d_gene: NA; v_gene: TRBV12-3/TRBV12-4; j_gene: TRBJ2-1; CDR3nt: TGTGCCAGCAGACGAACTAGCAGTGAGCAGTTCTTC; CDR3aa: CASRRTSSEQFF
abundance: NA; d_gene: NA; v_gene: TRBV9; j_gene: TRBJ2-7; CDR3nt: TGTGCCAGCAGCGTAGACCGGCAGAGCGCCTCCTACGAGCAGTACTTC; CDR3aa: CASSVDRQSASYEQYF
abundance: NA; d_gene: NA; v_gene: TRBV13; j_gene: TRBJ1-1; CDR3nt: TGTGCCAGCAGCTTGGTAGACAGTTTGAACACTGAAGCTTTCTTT; CDR3aa: CASSLVDSLNTEAFF
abundance: NA; d_gene: NA; v_gene: TRBV19; j_gene: TRBJ1-2; CDR3nt: TGTGCCAGTAGTCTAAGGTTAGAGGGCATCTATGGCTACACCTTC; CDR3aa: CASSLRLEGIYGYTF
abundance: NA; d_gene: NA; v_gene: TRBV19; j_gene: TRBJ2-1; CDR3nt: TGTGCCAGTAGTATAGGACTAGAGTCCTACAATGAGCAGTTCTTC; CDR3aa: CASSIGLESYNEQFF
abundance: NA; d_gene: NA; v_gene: TRBV18; j_gene: TRBJ2-7; CDR3nt: TGTGCCAGCTCACCAGGGAGGTACGAGCAGTACTTC; CDR3aa: CASSPGRYEQYF
abundance: NA; d_gene: NA; v_gene: TRBV6-5; j_gene: TRBJ1-3; CDR3nt: TGTGCCAGCAGTTCCCACAGGTTCTCTGGAAACACCATATATTTT; CDR3aa: CASSSHRFSGNTIYF
abundance: NA; d_gene: NA; v_gene: TRBV5-1; j_gene: TRBJ2-7; CDR3nt: TGCGCCAGCAAATCAAGCGAACCCTACGAGCAGTACTTC; CDR3aa: CASKSSEPYEQYF
abundance: once; d_gene: NA; v_gene: TRBV5-5; j_gene: TRBJ2-5; CDR3nt: TGTGCCAGCAGCCCTTTGGGCAGGGAGACCCAGTACTTC; CDR3aa: CASSPLGRETQYF
abundance: NA; d_gene: TRBD2; v_gene: TRBV10-3; j_gene: TRBJ2-5; CDR3nt: TGTGCCGCCGGATGGGGGGGGAGTTTGCGGACCCAGTACTTC; CDR3aa: CAAGWGGSLRTQYF
abundance: once; d_gene: TRBD2; v_gene: TRBV7-3; j_gene: TRBJ2-2; CDR3nt: TGTGCCAGCAGCTCCGGGAGGGGGGACACCGGGGAGCTGTTTTTT; CDR3aa: CASSSGRGDTGELFF
abundance: NA; d_gene: TRBD1; v_gene: TRBV11-1; j_gene: TRBJ2-4; CDR3nt: TGTGCCAGCACCGCGGACAGGGGCGGCATTCAGTACTTC; CDR3aa: CASTADRGGIQYF
abundance: NA; d_gene: NA; v_gene: TRBV2; j_gene: TRBJ1-3; CDR3nt: TGTGCCAGCAGTGAAGGTAGCGGCTCTGGAAACACCATATATTTT; CDR3aa: CASSEGSGSGNTIYF
abundance: NA; d_gene: NA; v_gene: TRBV10-3; j_gene: TRBJ1-1; CDR3nt: TGTGCCATCAGTGCAGGGGTTAACACTGAAGCTTTCTTT; CDR3aa: CAISAGVNTEAFF
abundance: NA; d_gene: TRBD2; v_gene: TRBV11-2; j_gene: TRBJ2-1; CDR3nt: TGTGCCAGCAGTGGAACCGGGACTAAGCAGTTCTTC; CDR3aa: CASSGTGTKQFF
abundance: NA; d_gene: TRBD1; v_gene: TRBV16; j_gene: TRBJ2-1; CDR3nt: TGTGCCAGCAGCCAATTGAGCAGGGGGCAATACAATGAGCAGTTCTTC; CDR3aa: CASSQLSRGQYNEQFF
abundance: NA; d_gene: TRBD2; v_gene: TRBV7-9; j_gene: TRBJ2-1; CDR3nt: TGTGCCAGCAGCTTCGCTTTCGCGGGAGAGAATGAGCAGTTCTTC; CDR3aa: CASSFAFAGENEQFF
abundance: once; d_gene: NA; v_gene: TRBV6-5; j_gene: TRBJ1-1; CDR3nt: TGTGCCAGCACAGTGGACTCCCGGCACACTGAAGCTTTCTTT; CDR3aa: CASTVDSRHTEAFF
abundance: NA; d_gene: TRBD1; v_gene: TRBV2; j_gene: TRBJ1-6; CDR3nt: TGTGCCAGCAGGCCGGGACAGGGCTCCTATAATTCACCCCTCCACTTT; CDR3aa: CASRPGQGSYNSPLHF
abundance: NA; d_gene: NA; v_gene: TRBV6-5; j_gene: TRBJ2-7; CDR3nt: TGTGCCAGCAAACGCAGTACCCTTGGCTCCTACGAGCAGTACTTC; CDR3aa: CASKRSTLGSYEQYF
abundance: NA; d_gene: NA; v_gene: TRBV7-6; j_gene: TRBJ2-7; CDR3nt: TGTGCCAGCAGCTCAAGCCCCGGCGGCTCCTACGAGCAGTACTTC; CDR3aa: CASSSSPGGSYEQYF
abundance: NA; d_gene: NA; v_gene: TRBV29-1; j_gene: TRBJ2-4; CDR3nt: TGCAGCGTTGCGGGGGACCCCATAAACATTCAGTACTTC; CDR3aa: CSVAGDPINIQYF
abundance: NA; d_gene: NA; v_gene: TRBV6-5; j_gene: TRBJ1-1; CDR3nt: TGTGCCAGCAGTTACACGGCCACAGTTTACACTGAAGCTTTCTTT; CDR3aa: CASSYTATVYTEAFF
abundance: NA; d_gene: NA; v_gene: TRBV3-1/TRBV3-2; j_gene: TRBJ2-5; CDR3nt: TGTGCCAGCAGCCAAGCGGGGGAGACCCAGTACTTC; CDR3aa: CASSQAGETQYF
abundance: NA; d_gene: NA; v_gene: TRBV19; j_gene: TRBJ2-5; CDR3nt: TGTGCCACCCAAGGGGAGGACGCCCAAGAGACCCAGTACTTC; CDR3aa: CATQGEDAQETQYF
abundance: NA; d_gene: TRBD2; v_gene: TRBV29-1; j_gene: TRBJ2-1; CDR3nt: TGCAGCGTTGAAGGAACACTAGCGGGAGGGGGGGAGCAGTTCTTC; CDR3aa: CSVEGTLAGGGEQFF
abundance: NA; d_gene: NA; v_gene: TRBV10-3; j_gene: TRBJ2-7; CDR3nt: TGTGCCATCGAGGACAGTGGTTCCTACGAGCAGTACTTC; CDR3aa: CAIEDSGSYEQYF
abundance: NA; d_gene: TRBD1; v_gene: TRBV19; j_gene: TRBJ1-2; CDR3nt: TGTGCCAGTAGCCCGGACAGGTACTATGGCTACACCTTC; CDR3aa: CASSPDRYYGYTF
abundance: NA; d_gene: NA; v_gene: TRBV6-5; j_gene: TRBJ1-2; CDR3nt: TGTGCCAGCAGTTACTCGGCAGGGGCTGGCTACACCTTC; CDR3aa: CASSYSAGAGYTF